These 22 T cell receptor beta chains came from one sample sequenced in a study of T cells after yellow fever vaccination (dated by TCRdb to between 2019 and 2020). The label giving this sample's treatment or condition can be read as: live attenuated yellow fever vaccine strain. Library method: 5' RACE. TCRdb records Illumina NovaSeq 6000 as the sequencer. In-frame beta chains were kept once TCRdb had trimmed the public reads at Q25 with fastp and called clones with MiXCR. Rows are combined by CDR3 protein, so each entry shows the most common genes and DNA. This sample is represented by 200,000 to 250,000 distinct CDR3 sequences; more than 3% of them were singletons. About 3% of the sample is held by the ten biggest clonotypes. The material was CD4+ T cells sorted from PBMCs, obtained 10 days after the yellow fever booster vaccination. The receptors derive from a man aged 18 to 29 who received the YFV17D yellow fever vaccine.

Note on this clonotype: A much larger clone lies one base from this, so it may be a read error. The genes are TRBV28 and TRBJ2-7, with 9 bases identical to TRBD1. Germline-derived CDR1 and CDR2 are MDHEN and SYDVKM. The CDR3 has 12 residues. The J segment lost 4 bases and the V segment lost 9 bases, leaving 4 bases of the junction unmatched. The DNA of the CDR3 is TGTGCCAGTGGGACAGGGCTATACGAGCAGTACGTC. Protein: CASGTGLYEQYV.

This chain uses TRBV20-1 with TRBJ2-5, with a weak D call TRBD2 (6 bases). Germline CDR1 and CDR2: DFQATT and SNEGSKA (reference sequence). CDR3 length: 13 amino acids. Trimming left V 1 base short and J 7 bases short, with 13 bases between. CDR3 sequence (DNA): TGCAGTGCTAGAGTGGCGCCCGGGGGGACCCAGTACTTC. Translation gives CSARVAPGGTQYF.

Ten or more counts support this clonotype. The rearrangement joins TRBV9 to TRBJ2-7, with D unresolved. CDR3 size: 14 residues. Germline V gene sequence: CDR1 SGDLS, CDR2 YYNGEE. Trimming took off 0 bases at V and 2 bases at J, with 9 bases between the two ends. The CDR3 is CASSVGDWTYEQYF. CDR3 nucleotide sequence: TGTGCCAGCAGCGTAGGGGATTGGACCTACGAGCAGTACTTC.

The CDR3 here is CASSYSVTDTQYF. CDR3 DNA sequence: TGTGCCAGCAGTTATAGCGTCACAGATACGCAGTATTTT. The rearrangement uses TRBV6-6 and TRBJ2-3; tentative D call: TRBD2 (5 bases). V lost 3 bases to trimming and J lost 2 bases, with 6 bases between them. Per the germline V gene, CDR1 is MNHNY and CDR2 is SVGAGI (reference sequence). The CDR3 runs 13 residues.

This clonotype was detected ten times or more. CDR3 sequence reads: CASSQPSTDTQYF. The CDR3 DNA follows: TGTGCCAGCAGCCAACCTAGCACAGATACGCAGTATTTT. This chain joins TRBV4-2 and TRBJ2-3, with no clear D. The germline V gene has CDR1 LGHNA and CDR2 YNFKEQ. The CDR3 has 13 amino acids. The V end lost 2 bases, the J end lost 0 bases, and 3 bases lay between the germline ends.

This clonotype was found many times. V gene TRBV24-1 combines with J gene TRBJ2-2; TRBD1 aligns across 9 bases. After removal of 3 bases from V and 4 bases from J, the junction contained 11 bases not matched to a gene. Germline V gene sequence: CDR1 KGHDR, CDR2 SFDVKD. This CDR3 has 18 residues. CDR3 bases: TGTGCCACCAGTGATCCCTCGATGGGACAGGGAGGCACCGGGGAGCTGTTTTTT. This sequence encodes CATSDPSMGQGGTGELFF.

With respect to this clonotype: A much larger clone differs from this one at a single base, so this may be a read error. This chain uses TRBV24-1 with TRBJ2-1; the D is unclear. The CDR3 runs 13 residues. Germline CDR1 is KGHDR and CDR2 is SFDVKD. The CDR3 coding sequence is TGTGCCACCAGTGATTTCACAGCTAATGAGCTGTTCTTC. Its translation is CATSDFTANELFF.

This clonotype was counted only a few times. The chain is built from TRBV20-1 and TRBJ2-3, with a weak D call TRBD2 (6 bases). The germline CDR1 and CDR2 sequences are DFQATT and SNEGSKA (reference sequence). Trimming cost V 7 bases and J 4 bases, with 6 bases left between them. CDR3 size: 10 residues. The CDR3 is CSGRADTQYF. CDR3 DNA sequence: TGCAGTGGGAGGGCAGATACGCAGTATTTT.

This clonotype was counted at least ten times. The chain is built from TRBV12-3 or TRBV12-4 and TRBJ2-1, with TRBD1 matching over 12 bases. With V trimmed by 5 bases and J by 8 bases, 4 bases remained unmatched. The CDR3 runs 14 residues. The CDR3 DNA sequence: TGTGCCAGCAGTCCTAGGGACAGGGGGCATGAGCAGTTCTTC. As protein: CASSPRDRGHEQFF.

The V and J genes are TRBV3-1 and TRBJ2-7; TRBD2 agrees at 12 bases. V shed 1 base, J shed 6 bases, and the junction held 4 bases outside the gene matches. This CDR3 comprises 15 residues. From germline, CDR1 is LGHDT and CDR2 YNNKEL (reference sequence). Written as DNA, the CDR3 is TGTGCCAGCAGCCAAGGCCTAGCGGGGGGGGTCGAGCAGTACTTC. Protein: CASSQGLAGGVEQYF.

This clonotype has at least ten counts. A junction boundary mismatches the germline segment, possibly from a read error. The chain is built from TRBV7-7 and TRBJ1-5; possible D gene TRBD1, 5 bases. Germline values: CDR1 SSHAT, CDR2 FNYEAQ (reference sequence). This CDR3 has 13 amino acids. CDR3 nucleotides: TGTGCTAGCAGCCGAGGGGAAAGTGAGCCCCAGCATTTT. Its translation is CASSRGESEPQHF.

The sample holds many counts of this clonotype. The V and J genes are TRBV7-2 and TRBJ1-1, with no clear D. Trimming stripped 5 bases from V and 2 bases from J, with 15 bases between. The CDR3 contains 15 residues. In germline, CDR1 is SGHTA, CDR2 FQGNSA. The CDR3 nucleotides are TGTGCCAGCAGCCGTGGTGGGGTCAGTAACACTGAAGCTTTCTTT. This translates into CASSRGGVSNTEAFF.

This clonotype has only a few counts. CDR3 DNA: TGTGCCAGCAGCTCAAATCTGGCAGACTCCTACAATGAGCAGTTCTTC. This gives the protein CASSSNLADSYNEQFF. The V and J genes are TRBV11-3 and TRBJ2-1; D is ambiguous. The CDR3 runs 16 residues. The V end was cut by 4 bases, the J end by 0 bases, with 13 bases between. Germline V gene lookup returns CDR1 SGHNT and CDR2 YENEEA.

This clonotype showed up just a few times. The chain has TRBV18 and TRBJ2-5; 8 bases are a match to TRBD2. Germline V lookup: CDR1 KGHSH, CDR2 LQKENI. The J segment lost 7 bases and the V segment lost 1 base, leaving 11 bases of the junction unmatched. CDR3 length: 16 amino acids. The CDR3 here is CASSPRSGSGIGTQYF. DNA for the CDR3: TGTGCCAGCTCACCACGCTCCGGTAGCGGGATCGGGACCCAGTACTTC.

This clonotype was recorded many times. V usage is TRBV6-1 and J usage is TRBJ1-6, with D possibly matching TRBD1 (6 bases). Trimming shortened V by 8 bases and J by 7 bases, and 15 bases separated the two germline ends. Looked up from germline, CDR1 is MNHNS and CDR2 is SASEGT. The CDR3 covers 14 residues. CDR3 bases: TGTGCCAGCGAAGGGGGGCAGGAGAATTCACCCCTCCACTTT. Translation gives CASEGGQENSPLHF.

The sample holds many counts of this clonotype. The rearrangement links TRBV6-2 or TRBV6-3 to TRBJ2-1; possibly TRBD1 for D (5 bases). CDR1 is MNHEY and CDR2 is SVGEGT in the germline V gene. The CDR3 runs 11 residues. The ends were cut back, 2 bases at V and 11 bases at J, with 7 bases in the middle. The CDR3 is CASSYDSKQFF. The CDR3 nucleotides read TGTGCCAGCAGTTACGACAGCAAGCAGTTCTTC.

A few counts support this clonotype. V usage is TRBV4-1 and J usage is TRBJ2-1; 15 bases are shared with TRBD2. There are 22 residues in the CDR3. The ends lost 0 bases at V and 7 bases at J; junction bases unmatched: 19. The germline CDR1 and CDR2 sequences are MGHRA and YSYEKL. The CDR3 nucleotides are TGCGCCAGCAGCCAAGATCCCCCGGGACTAGCGGGGGGAGTACCCCCCAGGAATGAGCAGTTCTTC. Translated: CASSQDPPGLAGGVPPRNEQFF.

Many counts were recorded for this clonotype. The chain uses TRBV28 and TRBJ2-7; 7 nucleotides line up with TRBD1. The CDR3 sequence is 14 residues long. Germline-derived CDR1 and CDR2 are MDHEN and SYDVKM. Germline trimming cut 5 bases from V and 2 bases from J; bases unmatched to any gene: 6. The CDR3 reads CASSPTGTPYEQYV. The CDR3 region has the DNA TGTGCCAGCAGTCCGACAGGGACGCCCTACGAGCAGTACGTC.

This clonotype was recorded at least ten times. The genes are TRBV7-2 and TRBJ1-1; no clear D. Germline V CDR1 and CDR2: SGHTA, FQGNSA. Trimming took off 2 bases at V and 4 bases at J, with 5 bases between the two ends. The CDR3 runs to 12 residues. The CDR3, as DNA: TGTGCCAGCAGCTTATATGGCACTGAAGCTTTCTTT. Its protein product is CASSLYGTEAFF.

The V call is TRBV7-8, the J call TRBJ1-5, with 12 bases that match TRBD1. From germline, CDR1 is SGHVS and CDR2 FQNEAQ. This CDR3 has 17 amino acids. The V gene end was trimmed by 2 bases and the J gene end by 7 bases; junction bases not matched to a gene: 9. The CDR3 loop reads CASSLMGTGGLWQPQHF. As DNA, the CDR3 is TGTGCCAGCAGCTTAATGGGGACAGGGGGCCTCTGGCAGCCCCAGCATTTT.

This clonotype was detected only a few times. The V call is TRBV13, the J call TRBJ2-1; 7 nucleotides agree with TRBD1. V shed 0 bases, J shed 2 bases, and the junction held 4 bases outside the gene matches. Germline loops: CDR1 PRHDT, CDR2 FYEKMQ (reference sequence). The CDR3 covers 16 residues. The CDR3 nucleotides read TGTGCCAGCAGCTTAGGAGGGGACAGACCCTACAATGAGCAGTTCTTC. This encodes CASSLGGDRPYNEQFF.

The genes are TRBV7-7 and TRBJ2-2; a weak D match, TRBD2 (5 bases). Trimming took 5 bases from V and 4 from J, leaving 8 bases between them. This CDR3 spans 13 amino acids. From germline, CDR1 is SSHAT and CDR2 FNYEAQ (reference sequence). Written as DNA, the CDR3 is TGTGCCAGCAGCCGAGGGTCCACCGGGGAGCTGTTTTTT. Its protein product is CASSRGSTGELFF.